The 31 T cell receptor beta chains listed next were all sequenced from one sample in a study of blood T cell repertoires in COVID-19. Profiling relied on immunoSEQ multiplex PCR, and the TCRdb table lists in-frame clones only, not all of them. Here the sample spans approximately 440,000 clones, around 91% being singletons. The sequenced material came from PBMCs or T cells enriched from blood (not recorded which). These receptors all stem from a man aged 18-30 years who had recovered from COVID-19.

The chain couples TRBV7-9 to TRBJ2-7, with a tentative D call TRBD1 (6 bases). This CDR3 comprises 15 residues. The V gene lost 5 bases and the J gene lost 0 bases, with 14 bases spanning the gap. The germline gives CDR1 SEHNR, CDR2 FQNEAQ (reference sequence). The CDR3 sequence is CASSPRYRDSYEQYF. CDR3 nucleotides: TGTGCCAGCAGCCCCCGCTACAGGGACTCCTACGAGCAGTACTTC.

V and J are TRBV11-3 and TRBJ2-3, with 7 nucleotides matching TRBD1. V was clipped by 5 bases and J by 2 bases; unmatched bases: 4. Germline CDR1 SGHNT, CDR2 YENEEA. The length of the CDR3 is 14 residues. CDR3 DNA: TGTGCCAGCAGCATCGGGACAGTCACAGATACGCAGTATTTT. It encodes CASSIGTVTDTQYF.

The chain combines TRBV7-2 with TRBJ2-1; 13 bases are shared with TRBD2. Unmatched junction bases numbered 9, after V lost 3 bases and J lost 7 bases. CDR3 length equals 17 residues. In germline, CDR1 is SGHTA, CDR2 FQGNSA. CDR3 in amino acids: CASSLDTSGGARNEQFF. The CDR3 coding sequence is TGTGCCAGCAGCTTGGATACTAGCGGGGGGGCTAGGAATGAGCAGTTCTTC.

The chain links TRBV11-3 to TRBJ1-1, with D possibly being TRBD1 (6 bases). The V gene's germline CDR1 is SGHNT and CDR2 YENEEA. This CDR3 is 15 amino acids long. V was pared by 0 bases and J by 7 bases, with 15 bases between. CDR3 coding DNA: TGTGCCAGCAGCTTAGAGAAAGGGGGAAAGGGTGAAGCTTTCTTT. Encoded protein: CASSLEKGGKGEAFF.

The chain joins TRBV21-1 to TRBJ2-7; the D segment call TRBD1 is taken from the table without a DNA check. TRBV21-1 is a pseudogene segment. The CDR3 is 13 residues long. CDR3 sequence: CASTGTGEGEQYF. The CDR3 DNA follows: TGTGCCAGCACCGGGACAGGGGAAGGCGAGCAGTACTTC.

This chain uses TRBV28 with TRBJ2-2, with 9 bases that match TRBD2. The germline CDR1 and CDR2 sequences are MDHEN and SYDVKM. The CDR3 is 15 residues long. Unmatched junction bases numbered 7, after V lost 6 bases and J lost 5 bases. DNA of the CDR3: TGTGCCAGCAGGGTAGCGGGAGCTGGTACCGGGGAGCTGTTTTTT. Its protein is CASRVAGAGTGELFF.

This clone was detected only once. This chain joins TRBV7-2 and TRBJ1-1, with D possibly matching TRBD1 (5 bases). Trimming removed 3 bases from V and 0 bases from J, with 11 bases in between. Germline values: CDR1 SGHTA, CDR2 FQGNSA. This CDR3 contains 15 residues. CDR3 DNA: TGTGCCAGCAGCTTTCAGGGTACGTTGAACACTGAAGCTTTCTTT. Translation: CASSFQGTLNTEAFF.

The J gene is TRBJ1-3, the V gene TRBV12-5; D unclear. The germline gives CDR1 LGHNT, CDR2 FRNRAP. V lost 5 bases to trimming and J lost 2 bases, with 13 bases between them. The CDR3 has 15 amino acids. This CDR3 reads CASGPTGRTGNTIYF. In DNA, the CDR3 is TGTGCTAGTGGTCCCACGGGGAGAACTGGAAACACCATATATTTT.

The table lists this clone with a few counts. This chain connects TRBV10-2 to TRBJ1-5, with TRBD1 as a possible D gene (5 bases). V gave up 5 bases and J gave up 0 bases, with 5 bases separating them. This CDR3 has 13 residues. Germline values: CDR1 WSHSY, CDR2 SAAADI. Here the CDR3 DNA reads TGCGCCAGCAGTCAGGGTAGCAATCAGCCCCAGCATTTT. Its protein product is CASSQGSNQPQHF.

CDR3 nucleotide sequence: TGTGCCAGCTCACCACCGTCAGGGGGCGAAAGTGGCGGGGAGCTGTTTTTT. It is translated as CASSPPSGGESGGELFF. The V and J genes are TRBV18 and TRBJ2-2; 8 positions agree with TRBD1. After removal of 0 bases from V and 7 bases from J, the junction contained 10 bases not matched to a gene. Germline V lookup: CDR1 KGHSH, CDR2 LQKENI. This CDR3 has 17 amino acids.

The rearrangement joins TRBV30 to TRBJ1-2, with 9 bases fitting TRBD1. Germline V gene lookup returns CDR1 GTSNPN and CDR2 SVGIG (reference sequence). V shed 8 bases, J shed 11 bases, and the junction held 18 bases outside the gene matches. The CDR3 is made up of 14 amino acids. The CDR3 region has the DNA TGTGCCCGCGGACAGGGGACAAACGCCGGCGCATACACCTTC. Translating gives CARGQGTNAGAYTF.

The chain carries TRBV27 and TRBJ2-1; 14 positions match TRBD2. V gave up 7 bases and J gave up 2 bases; unmatched junction bases: 16. The length of the CDR3 is 20 residues. Per germline, CDR1 MNHEY and CDR2 SMNVEV (reference sequence). The CDR3 here is CASTQLPGLAGEGPYNEQFF. The CDR3 region has the DNA TGTGCCAGCACTCAACTTCCGGGACTAGCGGGAGAAGGGCCCTACAATGAGCAGTTCTTC.

The chain couples TRBV10-3 to TRBJ1-1; the D is unclear. The germline gives CDR1 ENHRY, CDR2 SYGVKD. CDR3 length: 14 amino acids. Trimming stripped 3 bases from V and 4 bases from J, with 12 bases between. The CDR3 loop is CAISEKEWSTEAFF. The CDR3 region has the DNA TGTGCCATCAGTGAAAAGGAATGGAGCACTGAAGCTTTCTTT.

The chain is built from TRBV15 and TRBJ1-3; 7 bases are a match to TRBD1. The CDR3 consists of 17 residues. Germline lookup yields CDR1 LNHNV and CDR2 YYDKDF (reference sequence). V trimming: 1 base; J trimming: 3 bases; junction bases outside the gene matches: 9. The CDR3 is CATSRVVSRGLGNTIYF. The CDR3, as DNA: TGTGCCACCAGCAGAGTGGTATCAAGGGGGCTTGGAAACACCATATATTTT.

The chain uses TRBV27 and TRBJ1-1, with D possibly matching TRBD1 (5 bases). Germline CDR1 MNHEY, CDR2 SMNVEV (reference sequence). The germline V and J ends were trimmed by 3 bases and 0 bases, with 17 bases remaining between them. The CDR3 loop spans 17 amino acids. Written as DNA, the CDR3 is TGTGCCAGCAGTTTCATAAGGGGAATAACGATGAACACTGAAGCTTTCTTT. Amino acids: CASSFIRGITMNTEAFF.

V is TRBV5-1 and J is TRBJ2-4, with D hard to call. CDR3 length: 14 residues. CDR1 SGHRS and CDR2 YFSETQ come from the germline V gene. V shed 0 bases and J shed 0 bases, with 4 bases lying between them. The CDR3 DNA follows: TGCGCCAGCAGCTTGGACGGAGCCAAAAACATTCAGTACTTC. Residues: CASSLDGAKNIQYF.

The chain employs TRBV7-9 and TRBJ1-1; D is uncertain. Trimming cost V 7 bases and J 7 bases, with 19 bases left between them. The germline CDR1 and CDR2 sequences are SEHNR and FQNEAQ (reference sequence). The CDR3 has 14 amino acids. The CDR3 protein is CASNPLRQENEAFF. CDR3 bases: TGTGCCAGCAATCCTCTCCGCCAGGAAAATGAAGCTTTCTTT. Based on the CDR3 plus reference TRBV7-9 and TRBJ1-1, the full variable domain is DTGVSQNPRHKITKRGQNVTFRCDPISEHNRLYWYRQTLGQGPEFLTYFQNEAQLEKSRLLSDRFSAERPKGSFSTLEIQRTEQGDSAMYLCASNPLRQENEAFFGQGTRLTVV.

The rearrangement links TRBV7-3 to TRBJ2-1, with 7 bases identical to TRBD2. Germline V gene data show CDR1 as SGHTA and CDR2 as FQGTGA. The V segment lost 1 base and the J segment 6 bases; nucleotides outside the gene matches: 9. The CDR3 has 16 amino acids. Here the CDR3 reads CASSLNGGGIPNEQFF. CDR3 sequence (DNA): TGTGCCAGCAGCTTAAATGGGGGAGGGATTCCCAATGAGCAGTTCTTC.

This clone has just a few counts. The chain links TRBV11-2 to TRBJ1-5; D gene uncertain. The germline V gene encodes CDR1 SGHAT and CDR2 FQNNGV. V lost 1 base to trimming and J lost 6 bases, with 7 bases between them. This CDR3 is 13 amino acids long. CDR3 nucleotides: TGTGCCAGCAGCTTAGGGGAGGGTCAGCCCCAGCATTTT. This translates into CASSLGEGQPQHF.

The CDR3 is CASSVDQGMNTEAFF. The CDR3 bases are TGTGCCAGCAGCGTAGACCAGGGGATGAACACTGAAGCTTTCTTT. This chain uses TRBV9 with TRBJ1-1; weak D call: TRBD1 (6 bases). V was clipped by 0 bases and J by 0 bases, with 9 bases between them. Germline V CDR1 and CDR2: SGDLS, YYNGEE. The CDR3 spans 15 residues.

The chain uses TRBV9 and TRBJ1-4; D not certain. With 4 bases removed from V and 5 bases from J, the gap between germline ends came to 15 bases. Germline values: CDR1 SGDLS, CDR2 YYNGEE. There are 15 residues in the CDR3. The CDR3 region is CASSPRYGENEKLFF. The CDR3 nucleotides are TGTGCCAGCAGCCCCCGTTATGGGGAGAATGAAAAACTGTTTTTT. Drawing the rest from reference TRBV9 and TRBJ1-4, the complete variable domain is DSGVTQTPKHLITATGQRVTLRCSPRSGDLSVYWYQQSLDQGLQFLIQYYNGEERAKGNILERFSAQQFPDLHSELNLSSLELGDSALYFCASSPRYGENEKLFFGSGTQLSVL.

The J gene is TRBJ2-1, the V gene TRBV18, with D possibly being TRBD1 (6 bases). Germline V CDR1 and CDR2: KGHSH, LQKENI. CDR3 length equals 18 residues. The V gene lost 3 bases and the J gene lost 0 bases, with 18 bases spanning the gap. CDR3 region: CASSPIATGTSSYNEQFF. Written as DNA, the CDR3 is TGTGCCAGCTCACCGATCGCGACCGGGACAAGCTCCTACAATGAGCAGTTCTTC.

This clone has just a few counts. The chain joins TRBV3-1 (or the pseudogene TRBV3-2) to TRBJ1-2; D perhaps matches TRBD1 (6 bases). In germline, CDR1 is LGHDT, CDR2 YNNKEL (reference sequence). The CDR3 runs to 14 residues. V was clipped by 3 bases and J by 4 bases, with 12 bases between them. CDR3 sequence: CASSQEDSFYGYTF. CDR3 DNA sequence: TGTGCCAGCAGCCAGGAGGACAGCTTCTATGGCTACACCTTC.

Turning to this clone: The sample holds other DNA sequences that translate to the same CDR3. The chain joins TRBV6-5 to TRBJ2-3; no firm D call. The V and J ends lost 6 bases and 6 bases respectively, with 7 bases between them. Per the germline V gene, CDR1 is MNHEY and CDR2 is SVGAGI. CDR3 length: 11 residues. The CDR3 DNA sequence: TGTGCCAGCAGAAGAGCGGATACGCAGTATTTT. Residues: CASRRADTQYF.

The chain employs TRBV10-2 and TRBJ2-3, with 7 bases aligning to TRBD1. CDR1 and CDR2 from the germline V gene are WSHSY and SAAADI. This CDR3 spans 15 amino acids. Trimming at V came to 4 bases and at J to 5 bases, leaving 9 bases not matched to a gene. Here the CDR3 reads CASSAGTEKKDTQYF. The CDR3 DNA is TGCGCCAGCAGTGCCGGGACAGAGAAAAAAGATACGCAGTATTTT.

The chain carries TRBV6-5 and TRBJ1-2, with a possible D match to TRBD1 (6 bases). This CDR3 contains 14 residues. V was shortened by 10 bases and J by 8 bases, with 23 bases between the two germline ends. Germline-derived CDR1 and CDR2 are MNHEY and SVGAGI. CDR3 bases: TGTGCCAATGAAGACCGTCTGGCAGGGGCAGGCTACACCTTC. This encodes CANEDRLAGAGYTF.

The V call is TRBV28, the J call TRBJ1-5; D may be TRBD1 (6 bases). Germline V lookup: CDR1 MDHEN, CDR2 SYDVKM. V dropped 6 bases and J dropped 4 bases, with 10 bases sitting between them. This CDR3 is 13 amino acids long. The CDR3 DNA is TGTGCCAGCAGCCCCGACAGGAATCAGCCCCAGCATTTT. As protein: CASSPDRNQPQHF. Full variable domain (rest looked up from reference TRBV28 and TRBJ1-5): DVKVTQSSRYLVKRTGEKVFLECVQDMDHENMFWYRQDPGLGLRLIYFSYDVKMKEKGDIPEGYSVSREKKERFSLILESASTNQTSMYLCASSPDRNQPQHFGDGTRLSIL.

The chain combines TRBV3-1 (or the pseudogene TRBV3-2) with TRBJ1-2; 7 nucleotides align to TRBD1. The CDR3 has 15 residues. The germline gives CDR1 LGHDT, CDR2 YNNKEL (reference sequence). V lost 3 bases, J lost 5 bases, and 9 bases stayed unmatched. In nucleotides, the CDR3 is TGTGCCAGCAGCCAGGCCGCGGTACAGGGGTATGGCTACACCTTC. It encodes CASSQAAVQGYGYTF.

This clone has just one count. The V and J genes are TRBV10-1 and TRBJ1-1, with D uncertain. The germline V and J ends were trimmed by 5 bases and 3 bases, with 10 bases remaining between them. The CDR3 has 13 residues. The germline V gene has CDR1 WNHNN and CDR2 SYGVQD (reference sequence). The CDR3 region is CASSSPEDTEAFF. For the CDR3, the DNA is TGCGCCAGCAGTAGCCCTGAGGACACTGAAGCTTTCTTT.

The V and J genes are TRBV5-1 and TRBJ2-7; D is unclear. Germline V gene data show CDR1 as SGHRS and CDR2 as YFSETQ. CDR3 size: 14 residues. V was pared by 2 bases and J by 1 base, with 10 bases between. The CDR3 reads CASSFPGPSYEQYF. In DNA form, the CDR3 reads TGCGCCAGCAGCTTCCCCGGTCCTTCCTACGAGCAGTACTTC. The whole variable domain, remainder taken from reference TRBV5-1 and TRBJ2-7, is KAGVTQTPRYLIKTRGQQVTLSCSPISGHRSVSWYQQTPGQGLQFLFEYFSETQRNKGNFPGRFSGRQFSNSRSEMNVSTLELGDSALYLCASSFPGPSYEQYFGPGTRLTVT.

The V and J genes are TRBV10-3 and TRBJ2-6; 12 nucleotides line up with TRBD1. Trimming at V came to 11 bases and at J to 3 bases, leaving 11 bases not matched to a gene. This CDR3 has 17 residues. Germline V gene sequence: CDR1 ENHRY, CDR2 SYGVKD. CDR3 amino acids: CAAFSGTGGGGANVLTF. The CDR3 nucleotides read TGTGCCGCCTTCTCCGGGACAGGGGGCGGTGGGGCCAACGTCCTGACTTTC.